These T cell receptor beta chains were read from a single sample in a study of T cell repertoires in cytomegalovirus infection. Using its own MiXCR run on the reads, TCRdb lists one record per CDR3 protein. The table includes approximately 470,000 distinct CDR3 sequences, about two fifths detected once. No antigen has been identified for these receptors. The specimen was cultured PBMCs, collected from culture after CMV antigen stimulation. The source is a human donor in good health (CMV status not recorded). Some clones in this sample may be carry-over from other donors' samples. The CDR3 runs from the conserved cysteine through the conserved F or W. D genes are given only for firm matches.

J gene | D gene | V gene | CDR3 length | CDR3 protein
TRBJ1-5 | NA | TRBV15 | 16 | CATGTRYGHFNQPQHF
TRBJ2-1 | TRBD2 | TRBV11-2 | 16 | CASSLGPGLHYNEQFF
TRBJ1-2 | TRBD1 | TRBV2 | 12 | CASREGARGYTF
TRBJ1-6 | NA | TRBV6-6 | 14 | CASNKTPPNSPLHF
TRBJ1-1 | NA | TRBV4-1 | 14 | CASSHQVMNTEAFF
TRBJ2-7 | TRBD2 | TRBV19 | 15 | CASSQLSGSSYEQYF
TRBJ2-5 | TRBD2 | TRBV7-8 | 16 | CASSLRTSGLGETQYF
TRBJ1-5 | TRBD1 | TRBV7-6 | 20 | CASSLRAPRVRGPSNQPQHF
TRBJ2-7 | NA | TRBV7-2 | 15 | CASSLVVSSSYEQYF
TRBJ2-2 | NA | TRBV7-2 | 16 | CASSLVAGPSTGELFF
TRBJ2-5 | NA | TRBV27 | 16 | CASSLSPAGSRETQYF
TRBJ2-7 | NA | TRBV4-1 | 13 | CASSQDRIYEQYF
TRBJ2-5 | NA | TRBV11-2 | 14 | CASSLFGNQETQYF
TRBJ2-1 | TRBD1 | TRBV2 | 12 | CASWDRNNEQFF
TRBJ2-3 | NA | TRBV7-4 | 13 | CASSLRALDTQYF
TRBJ2-7 | TRBD2 | TRBV2 | 16 | CASSDGLAGVTYEQYF
TRBJ2-1 | NA | TRBV6-5 | 13 | CASSYSRSNEQFF
TRBJ2-6 | NA | TRBV6-6 | 17 | CASSSAGSYAGANVLTF
TRBJ2-3 | NA | TRBV6-6 | 16 | CASSPHGPGPPDTQYF
TRBJ2-7 | TRBD1 | TRBV19 | 13 | CASAGGLTYEQYF
TRBJ2-4 | TRBD1 | TRBV12-3/TRBV12-4 | 14 | CASSRGGAEDIQYF
TRBJ2-1 | TRBD1 | TRBV28 | 17 | CASTPQPGQGPYNEQFF
TRBJ1-6 | NA | TRBV7-9 | 13 | CASSQRENSPLHF
TRBJ2-1 | TRBD2 | TRBV19 | 17 | CASRISSGRGAYNEQFF
TRBJ2-3 | NA | TRBV7-4 | 18 | CASSGLPGAHPGTDTQYF
TRBJ2-1 | NA | TRBV6-2/TRBV6-3 | 13 | CAGEQGAYNEQFF
TRBJ2-7 | TRBD1 | TRBV20-1 | 14 | CSALLRDRGYEQYF
TRBJ1-2 | NA | TRBV5-1 | 14 | CASSLNRPDYGYTF
TRBJ1-4 | NA | TRBV12-3/TRBV12-4 | 14 | CASSQRDINEKLFF
TRBJ2-5 | TRBD1 | TRBV5-6 | 15 | CASSHGQGMWQTQYF
TRBJ2-4 | NA | TRBV12-3/TRBV12-4 | 20 | CASSLGLSRPGETAKNIQYF
TRBJ2-7 | TRBD2 | TRBV12-3/TRBV12-4 | 12 | CASRRGGYEQYF
TRBJ2-3 | TRBD2 | TRBV19 | 17 | CASSPWGLAGGTDTQYF
TRBJ2-1 | NA | TRBV7-6 | 13 | CASSLNNYNEQFF
TRBJ2-3 | NA | TRBV20-1 | 13 | CSASAEGGNTQYF